The 7 T cell receptor beta chains listed next were all sequenced from one sample in a study of PD-L1 blockade in urothelial cancer. Sequencing was performed with immunoSEQ multiplex PCR; in TCRdb, only in-frame clones are kept and a portion is missing. This sample has 48,000 or so clones, with roughly 80% found just once. This sample's time point: peripheral blood 6 weeks after treatment start. Here the sequenced sample was PBMCs, taken around atezolizumab (anti-PD-L1) treatment. The receptors were sampled from a man aged 70-80 years with urothelial cancer.

V and J are TRBV7-2 and TRBJ2-1; D might be TRBD2 (6 bases). Per germline, CDR1 SGHTA and CDR2 FQGNSA. Trimming left V 4 bases short and J 14 bases short, with 21 bases between. The CDR3 totals 14 residues. The CDR3 sequence: CASSSAGIGVPEFF. The CDR3 coding sequence is TGTGCCAGCAGCTCCGCGGGGATCGGGGTCCCTGAGTTCTTC. Based on the CDR3 plus reference TRBV7-2 and TRBJ2-1, the full variable domain is GAGVSQSPSNKVTEKGKDVELRCDPISGHTALYWYRQSLGQGLEFLIYFQGNSAPDKSGLPSDRFSAERTGGSVSTLTIQRTQQEDSAVYLCASSSAGIGVPEFFGPGTRLTVL.

The gene calls are TRBV5-8 and TRBJ2-3; D might be TRBD1 (6 bases). This CDR3 has 18 residues. Looked up from germline, CDR1 is SGHTS and CDR2 is YDEGEE. V gave up 5 bases and J gave up 2 bases, with 24 bases separating them. CDR3 nucleotide sequence: TGTGCCAGCAGTCGAAGAGCTATCGGACAGCTTTCCACAGATACGCAGTATTTT. It encodes CASSRRAIGQLSTDTQYF.

This sequence joins TRBV29-1 and TRBJ2-5; 9 bases fit TRBD2. The CDR3 is 18 amino acids. The junction had 21 bases not matched to a gene; V was cut back by 6 bases and J by 4 bases. CDR1 is SQVTM, CDR2 ANQGSEA, per germline. CDR3 in amino acids: CSVEGGQRGGRVGETQYF. CDR3 sequence (DNA): TGCAGCGTAGAGGGGGGTCAGAGGGGCGGGAGGGTAGGAGAGACCCAGTACTTC. The full variable domain, rest sourced from reference TRBV29-1 and TRBJ2-5, is SAVISQKPSRDICQRGTSLTIQCQVDSQVTMMFWYRQQPGQSLTLIATANQGSEATYESGFVIDKFPISRPNLTFSTLTVSNMSPEDSSIYLCSVEGGQRGGRVGETQYFGPGTRLLVL.

The rearrangement uses TRBV15 and TRBJ1-2; the D is unclear. Trimming removed 0 bases at V and 5 bases at J, with 10 bases between. Germline V gene sequence: CDR1 LNHNV, CDR2 YYDKDF (reference sequence). The CDR3 contains 14 residues. The CDR3 loop reads CATSRDWAGYGYTF. Written as DNA, the CDR3 is TGTGCCACCAGCAGAGATTGGGCGGGGTATGGCTACACCTTC.

The rearrangement joins TRBV29-1 to TRBJ2-5; D is unclear. The V and J ends lost 2 bases and 0 bases respectively, with 19 bases between them. This CDR3 has 17 residues. Germline V gene sequence: CDR1 SQVTM, CDR2 ANQGSEA. CDR3 in amino acids: CSVERRPRSLDQETQYF. DNA for the CDR3: TGCAGCGTTGAAAGGCGGCCCCGGAGCCTCGACCAAGAGACCCAGTACTTC.

There are a few counts of this clone. The V call is TRBV9, the J call TRBJ2-3; perhaps TRBD2 as D (6 bases). CDR1 SGDLS and CDR2 YYNGEE come from the germline V gene. Trimming pared 0 bases from V and 1 base from J, leaving 6 bases between. The CDR3 contains 14 residues. For the CDR3, the DNA is TGTGCCAGCAGCGTAGGGAGGGGCACAGATACGCAGTATTTT. It encodes CASSVGRGTDTQYF.

The V gene is TRBV6-5, the J gene TRBJ2-1; 9 bases map to TRBD2. Germline V gene sequence: CDR1 MNHEY, CDR2 SVGAGI. The CDR3 extends over 15 amino acids. With 6 bases clipped from V and 0 bases from J, the junction kept 3 bases outside the gene matches. Written as DNA, the CDR3 is TGTGCCAGCAGGCTTAGCGGGAGCTCCTACAATGAGCAGTTCTTC. Translation: CASRLSGSSYNEQFF.